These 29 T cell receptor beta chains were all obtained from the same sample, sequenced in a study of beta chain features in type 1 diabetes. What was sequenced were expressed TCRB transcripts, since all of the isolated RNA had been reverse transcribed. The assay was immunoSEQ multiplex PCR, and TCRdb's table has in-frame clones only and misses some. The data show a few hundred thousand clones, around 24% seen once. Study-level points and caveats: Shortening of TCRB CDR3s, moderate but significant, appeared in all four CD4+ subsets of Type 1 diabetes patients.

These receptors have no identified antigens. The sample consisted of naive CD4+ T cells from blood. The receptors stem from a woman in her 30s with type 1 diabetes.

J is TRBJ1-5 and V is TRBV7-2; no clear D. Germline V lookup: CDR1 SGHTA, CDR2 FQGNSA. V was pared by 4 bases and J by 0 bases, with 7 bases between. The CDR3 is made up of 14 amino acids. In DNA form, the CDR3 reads TGTGCCAGCAGCTCACAGAGTAGCAATCAGCCCCAGCATTTT. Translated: CASSSQSSNQPQHF. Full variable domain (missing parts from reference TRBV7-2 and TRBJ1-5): GAGVSQSPSNKVTEKGKDVELRCDPISGHTALYWYRQSLGQGLEFLIYFQGNSAPDKSGLPSDRFSAERTGGSVSTLTIQRTQQEDSAVYLCASSSQSSNQPQHFGDGTRLSIL.

DNA of the CDR3: TGTGCCAGCAGCGTAGGACTAGCTGGGACCGGGGAGCTGTTTTTT. Protein product: CASSVGLAGTGELFF. The chain recombines TRBV9 with TRBJ2-2; TRBD2 agrees at 7 bases. V lost 0 bases, J lost 5 bases, and 4 bases stayed unmatched. CDR1 and CDR2 from the germline V gene are SGDLS and YYNGEE. The CDR3 is made up of 15 amino acids.

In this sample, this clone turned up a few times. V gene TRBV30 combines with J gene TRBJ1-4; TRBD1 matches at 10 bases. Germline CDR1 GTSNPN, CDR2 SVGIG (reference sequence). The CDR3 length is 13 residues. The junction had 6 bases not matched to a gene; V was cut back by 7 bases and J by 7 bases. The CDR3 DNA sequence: TGTGCCTCTACGGGGACAGGGGTTGAAAAACTGTTTTTT. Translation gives CASTGTGVEKLFF.

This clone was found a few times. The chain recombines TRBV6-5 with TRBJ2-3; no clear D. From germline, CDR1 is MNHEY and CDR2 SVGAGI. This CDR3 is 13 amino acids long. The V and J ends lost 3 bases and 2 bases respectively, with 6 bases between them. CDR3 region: CASSYRYTDTQYF. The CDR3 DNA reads TGTGCCAGCAGTTATAGATACACAGATACGCAGTATTTT.

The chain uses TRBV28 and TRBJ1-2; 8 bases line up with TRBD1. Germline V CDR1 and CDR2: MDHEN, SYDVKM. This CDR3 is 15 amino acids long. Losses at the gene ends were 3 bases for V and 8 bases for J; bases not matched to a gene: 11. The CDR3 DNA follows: TGTGCCAGCAGTTTCCGAATGGACAGGGTGGGCGGCTACACCTTC. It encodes CASSFRMDRVGGYTF.

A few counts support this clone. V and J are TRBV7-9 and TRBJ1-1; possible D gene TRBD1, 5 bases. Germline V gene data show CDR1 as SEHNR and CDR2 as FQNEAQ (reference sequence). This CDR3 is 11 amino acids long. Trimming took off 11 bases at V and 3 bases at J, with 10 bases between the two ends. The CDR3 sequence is CAGVGDTEAFF. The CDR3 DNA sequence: TGTGCCGGTGTAGGGGACACTGAAGCTTTCTTT.

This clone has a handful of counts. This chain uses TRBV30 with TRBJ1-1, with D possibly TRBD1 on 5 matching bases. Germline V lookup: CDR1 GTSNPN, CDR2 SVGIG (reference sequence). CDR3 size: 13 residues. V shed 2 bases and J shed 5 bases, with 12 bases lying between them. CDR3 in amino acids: CAWSSTRGTEAFF. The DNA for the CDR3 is TGTGCCTGGAGTTCCACCCGGGGGACTGAAGCTTTCTTT.

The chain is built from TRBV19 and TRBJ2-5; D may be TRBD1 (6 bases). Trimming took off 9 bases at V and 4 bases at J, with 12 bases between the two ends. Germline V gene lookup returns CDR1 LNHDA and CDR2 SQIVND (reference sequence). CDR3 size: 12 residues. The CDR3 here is CASSQGGETQYF. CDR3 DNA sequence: TGTGCCAGCTCACAGGGTGGAGAGACCCAGTACTTC.

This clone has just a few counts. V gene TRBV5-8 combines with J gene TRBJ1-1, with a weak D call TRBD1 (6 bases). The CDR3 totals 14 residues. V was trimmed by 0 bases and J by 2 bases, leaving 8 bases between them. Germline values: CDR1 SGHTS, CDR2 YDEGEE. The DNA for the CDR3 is TGTGCCAGCAGCTTGGTACAGGGAAACACTGAAGCTTTCTTT. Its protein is CASSLVQGNTEAFF.

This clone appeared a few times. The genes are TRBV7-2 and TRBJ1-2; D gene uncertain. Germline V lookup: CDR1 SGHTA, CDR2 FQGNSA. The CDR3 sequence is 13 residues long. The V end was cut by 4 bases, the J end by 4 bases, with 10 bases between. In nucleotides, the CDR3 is TGTGCCAGCAGCTCGCGACTGCTCTATGGCTACACCTTC. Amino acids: CASSSRLLYGYTF.

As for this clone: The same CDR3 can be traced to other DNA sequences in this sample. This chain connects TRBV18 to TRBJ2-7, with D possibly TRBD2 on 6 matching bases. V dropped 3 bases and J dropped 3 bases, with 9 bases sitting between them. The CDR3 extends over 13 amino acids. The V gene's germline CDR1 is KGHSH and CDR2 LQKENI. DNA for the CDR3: TGTGCCAGCTCACCTAGCGGAGGCTACGAGCAGTACTTC. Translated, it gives CASSPSGGYEQYF.

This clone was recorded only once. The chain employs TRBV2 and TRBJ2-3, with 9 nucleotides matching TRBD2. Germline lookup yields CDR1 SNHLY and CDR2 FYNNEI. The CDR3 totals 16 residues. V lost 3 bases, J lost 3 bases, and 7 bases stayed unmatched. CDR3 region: CASSDRSGSGTDTQYF. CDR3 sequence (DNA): TGTGCCAGCAGTGATCGTAGCGGGAGTGGGACAGATACGCAGTATTTT.

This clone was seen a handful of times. CDR3: CASQRQLSGANVLTF. Written as DNA, the CDR3 is TGTGCCAGCCAGAGACAGCTCTCTGGGGCCAACGTCCTGACTTTC. This chain uses TRBV28 with TRBJ2-6, with a tentative D call TRBD1 (5 bases). Per germline, CDR1 MDHEN and CDR2 SYDVKM. Deletions cut 8 bases from V and 0 bases from J, with 11 bases between. This CDR3 region has 15 residues.

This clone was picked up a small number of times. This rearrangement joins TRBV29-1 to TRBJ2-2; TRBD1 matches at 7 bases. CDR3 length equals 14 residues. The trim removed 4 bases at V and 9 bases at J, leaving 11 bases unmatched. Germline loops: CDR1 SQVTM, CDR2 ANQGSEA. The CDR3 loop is CSVVGTDPTRELFF. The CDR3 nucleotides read TGCAGCGTTGTCGGGACAGACCCCACGAGGGAGCTGTTTTTT.

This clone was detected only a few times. The CDR3 spells CSVEIEGNTEAFF. The CDR3 DNA follows: TGCAGCGTTGAAATCGAGGGTAACACTGAAGCTTTCTTT. J is TRBJ1-1 and V is TRBV29-1; D not certain. This CDR3 has 13 residues. V was clipped by 2 bases and J by 2 bases, with 9 bases between them. Germline V gene lookup returns CDR1 SQVTM and CDR2 ANQGSEA.

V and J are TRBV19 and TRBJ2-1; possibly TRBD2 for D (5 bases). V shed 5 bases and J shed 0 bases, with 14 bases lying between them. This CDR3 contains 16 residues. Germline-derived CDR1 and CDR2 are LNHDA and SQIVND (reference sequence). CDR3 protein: CASSPHAGVSYNEQFF. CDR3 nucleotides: TGTGCCAGTAGTCCCCACGCGGGTGTCTCCTACAATGAGCAGTTCTTC.

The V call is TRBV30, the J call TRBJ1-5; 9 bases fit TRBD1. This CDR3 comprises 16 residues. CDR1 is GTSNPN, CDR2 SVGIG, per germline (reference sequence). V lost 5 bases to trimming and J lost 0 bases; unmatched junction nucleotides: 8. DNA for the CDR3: TGTGCCTGGCAAACCGGGACAGGGATTAGCAATCAGCCCCAGCATTTT. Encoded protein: CAWQTGTGISNQPQHF.

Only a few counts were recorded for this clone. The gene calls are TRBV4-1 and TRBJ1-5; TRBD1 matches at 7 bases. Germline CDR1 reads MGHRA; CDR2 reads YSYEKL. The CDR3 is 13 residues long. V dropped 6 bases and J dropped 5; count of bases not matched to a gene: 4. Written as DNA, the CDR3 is TGCGCCAGCAGTCCTCAGGGGGATCAGCCCCAGCATTTT. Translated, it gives CASSPQGDQPQHF.

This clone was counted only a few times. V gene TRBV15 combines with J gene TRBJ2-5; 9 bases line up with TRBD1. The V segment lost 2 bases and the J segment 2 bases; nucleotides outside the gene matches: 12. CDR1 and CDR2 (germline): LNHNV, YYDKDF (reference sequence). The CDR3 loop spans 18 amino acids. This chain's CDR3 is CATSRTRTGDRGQETQYF. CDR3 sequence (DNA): TGTGCCACCAGCAGAACCCGGACAGGGGATCGAGGGCAAGAGACCCAGTACTTC. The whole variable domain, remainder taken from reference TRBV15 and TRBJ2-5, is DAMVIQNPRYQVTQFGKPVTLSCSQTLNHNVMYWYQQKSSQAPKLLFHYYDKDFNNEADTPDNFQSRRPNTSFCFLDIRSPGLGDTAMYLCATSRTRTGDRGQETQYFGPGTRLLVL.

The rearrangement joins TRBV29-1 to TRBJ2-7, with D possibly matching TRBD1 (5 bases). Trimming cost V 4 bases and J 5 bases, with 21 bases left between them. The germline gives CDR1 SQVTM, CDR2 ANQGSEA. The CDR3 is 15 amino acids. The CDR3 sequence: CSVALWGILRNEQYF. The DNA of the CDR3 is TGCAGCGTTGCATTGTGGGGCATCCTCAGGAACGAGCAGTACTTC.

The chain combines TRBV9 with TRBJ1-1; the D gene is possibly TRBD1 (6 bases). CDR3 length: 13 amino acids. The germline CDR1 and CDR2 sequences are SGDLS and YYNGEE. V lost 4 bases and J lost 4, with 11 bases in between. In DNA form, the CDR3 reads TGTGCCAGCAGCCGACAGGAGGTCACTGAAGCTTTCTTT. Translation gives CASSRQEVTEAFF.

This CDR3 is CSVDRDRSAEAFF. CDR3 DNA: TGCAGCGTTGACCGTGACAGGAGCGCTGAAGCTTTCTTT. This chain joins TRBV29-1 and TRBJ1-1; TRBD1 is a possible D gene (6 bases). The ends were cut back, 3 bases at V and 6 bases at J, with 14 bases in the middle. The CDR3 is made up of 13 amino acids. Germline V CDR1 and CDR2: SQVTM, ANQGSEA.

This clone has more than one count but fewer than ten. The CDR3 DNA is TGCGCCAGCAGCCAGTCTCCTGGGGTGGGGCGCCGCAATCAGCCCCAGCATTTT. Translation gives CASSQSPGVGRRNQPQHF. The chain uses TRBV4-1 and TRBJ1-5, with D possibly being TRBD1 (5 bases). With 3 bases removed from V and 2 bases from J, the gap between germline ends came to 20 bases. Germline V gene data show CDR1 as MGHRA and CDR2 as YSYEKL. This CDR3 is built from 18 residues.

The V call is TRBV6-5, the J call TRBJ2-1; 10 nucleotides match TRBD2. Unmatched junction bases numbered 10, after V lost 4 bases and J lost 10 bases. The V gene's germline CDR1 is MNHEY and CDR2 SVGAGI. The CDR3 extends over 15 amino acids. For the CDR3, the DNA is TGTGCCAGCAGTTCCAGATTAGCGGGAGGTGGGGAGCAGTTCTTC. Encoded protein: CASSSRLAGGGEQFF.

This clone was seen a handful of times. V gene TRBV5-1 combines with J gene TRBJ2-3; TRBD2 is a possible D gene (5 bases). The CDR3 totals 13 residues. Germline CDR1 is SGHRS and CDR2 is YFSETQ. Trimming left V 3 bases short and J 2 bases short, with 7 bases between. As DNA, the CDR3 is TGCGCCAGCAGCTCGGGATTCACAGATACGCAGTATTTT. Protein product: CASSSGFTDTQYF.

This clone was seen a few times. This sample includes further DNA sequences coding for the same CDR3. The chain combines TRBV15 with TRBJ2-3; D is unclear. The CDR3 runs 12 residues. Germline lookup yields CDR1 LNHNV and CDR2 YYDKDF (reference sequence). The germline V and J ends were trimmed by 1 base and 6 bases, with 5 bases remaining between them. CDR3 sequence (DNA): TGTGCCACCAGCAGAGGGGCGGATACGCAGTATTTT. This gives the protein CATSRGADTQYF.

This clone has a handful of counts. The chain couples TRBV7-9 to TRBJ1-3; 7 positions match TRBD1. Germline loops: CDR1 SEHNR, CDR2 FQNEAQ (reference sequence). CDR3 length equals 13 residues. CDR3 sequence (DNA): TGTGCAAGCCAGGGGGTCTCTGGAAACACCATATATTTT. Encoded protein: CASQGVSGNTIYF. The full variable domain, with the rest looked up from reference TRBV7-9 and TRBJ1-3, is DTGVSQNPRHKITKRGQNVTFRCDPISEHNRLYWYRQTLGQGPEFLTYFQNEAQLEKSRLLSDRFSAERPKGSFSTLEIQRTEQGDSAMYLCASQGVSGNTIYFGEGSWLTVV.

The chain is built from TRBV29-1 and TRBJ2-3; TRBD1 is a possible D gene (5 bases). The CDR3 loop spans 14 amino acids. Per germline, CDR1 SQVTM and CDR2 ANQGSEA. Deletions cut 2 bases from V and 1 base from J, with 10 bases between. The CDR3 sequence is CSVERGTRTDTQYF. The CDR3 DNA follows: TGCAGCGTTGAAAGGGGCACCCGCACAGATACGCAGTATTTT.

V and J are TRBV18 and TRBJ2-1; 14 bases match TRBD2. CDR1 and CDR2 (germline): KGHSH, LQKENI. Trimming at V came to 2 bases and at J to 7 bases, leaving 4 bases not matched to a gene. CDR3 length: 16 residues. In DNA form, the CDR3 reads TGTGCCAGCTCACCAAGACTAGCGGGAGGGCAAAATGAGCAGTTCTTC. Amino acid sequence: CASSPRLAGGQNEQFF.